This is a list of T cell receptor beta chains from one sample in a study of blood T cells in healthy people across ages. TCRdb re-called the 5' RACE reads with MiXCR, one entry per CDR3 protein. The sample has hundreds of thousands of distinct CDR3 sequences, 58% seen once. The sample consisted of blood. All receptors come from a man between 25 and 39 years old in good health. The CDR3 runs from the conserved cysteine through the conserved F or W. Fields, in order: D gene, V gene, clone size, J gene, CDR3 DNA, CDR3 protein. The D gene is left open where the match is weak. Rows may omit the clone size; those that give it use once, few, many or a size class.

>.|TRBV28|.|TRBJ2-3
TGTGCCAGCAGCCCTCCGACTCGGGATACGCAGTATTTT
CASSPPTRDTQYF
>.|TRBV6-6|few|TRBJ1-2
TGTGCCAGCAGACAGGGTTTGGATGGCTACACCTTC
CASRQGLDGYTF
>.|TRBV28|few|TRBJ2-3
TGTGCCAGCAGTTTAACTGCCGATACGCAGTATTTT
CASSLTADTQYF
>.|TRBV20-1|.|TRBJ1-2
TGCAGTGCCCTCCCCTCGGAAGGCTACACCTTC
CSALPSEGYTF
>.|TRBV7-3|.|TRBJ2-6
TGTGCCAGCAGCTTATCCCGCCTTGGAGCCGCTGGGGCCAACGTCCTGACTTTC
CASSLSRLGAAGANVLTF
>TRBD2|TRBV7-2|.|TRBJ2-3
TGTGCCAGCAGGGTGAGCGGGGCCACAGATACGCAGTATTTT
CASRVSGATDTQYF
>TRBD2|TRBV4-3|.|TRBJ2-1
TGCGCCAGCAGCCAAGACCTGACCATTAGCGGGAGAGAGAGCAATGAGCAGTTCTTC
CASSQDLTISGRESNEQFF
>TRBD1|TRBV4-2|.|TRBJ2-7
TGTGCCAGCAGCACCGGGACAGAGCAATACGAGCAGTACTTC
CASSTGTEQYEQYF
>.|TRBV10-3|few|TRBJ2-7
TGTGCCATCAGGGGCGGGCTAGCGAGCTACGAGCAGTACTTC
CAIRGGLASYEQYF
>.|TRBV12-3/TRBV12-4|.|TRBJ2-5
TGTGCCAGCAGTCGGACGCGCCCCGGGTCCCAGTACTTC
CASSRTRPGSQYF
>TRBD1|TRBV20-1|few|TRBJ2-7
TGCAGTGCTAGGACCCCGCTCGGGGACAGGGGGTTGCTACTGACCTACGAGCAGTACTTC
CSARTPLGDRGLLLTYEQYF
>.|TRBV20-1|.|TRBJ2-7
TGCAGTGCTACGGTCGGGGCCCTGAACTACGAGCAGTACTTC
CSATVGALNYEQYF
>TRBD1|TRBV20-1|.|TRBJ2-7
TGCAGTGCTGCGTACCCGGACAGGGGAAACGAGCAGTACTTC
CSAAYPDRGNEQYF
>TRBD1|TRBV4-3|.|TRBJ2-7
TGCGCCAGCAGCCCGAGCGATACAGGGGGAACCTACAAGCAGTACTTC
CASSPSDTGGTYKQYF
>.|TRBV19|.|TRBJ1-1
TGTGCCAGTACATTTCAAGGAGGAGGGACTGAAGCTTTCTTT
CASTFQGGGTEAFF
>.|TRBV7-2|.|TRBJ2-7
TGTGCCAGCAGCTGGACTGCTCCCTACGAGCAGTACTTC
CASSWTAPYEQYF
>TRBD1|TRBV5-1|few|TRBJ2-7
TGCGCCAGCAGCTTGGACGGGACAGGTTTCTACGAGCAGTACTTC
CASSLDGTGFYEQYF
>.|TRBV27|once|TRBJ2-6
TGTGCCAGCAGTTTTGCGTTGTGGGGGCCCGGGGCCAACGTCCTGACTTTC
CASSFALWGPGANVLTF
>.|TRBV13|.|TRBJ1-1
TGTGCCAGCAGCTTAGGAAGGGGGTACTTAACTGAAGCTTTCTTT
CASSLGRGYLTEAFF
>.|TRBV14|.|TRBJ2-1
TGTGCCAGCAGCCACTATACTCCCCGGAATGAGCAGTTCTTC
CASSHYTPRNEQFF
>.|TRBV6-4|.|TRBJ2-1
TGTGCCAGCAGTGACTCCGCGGTGAATGAGCAGTTCTTC
CASSDSAVNEQFF
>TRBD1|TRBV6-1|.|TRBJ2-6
TGTGCCAGCAAAGGAGGGACAGGGAGCTCTGGGGCCAACGCCCTGACTTTC
CASKGGTGSSGANALTF
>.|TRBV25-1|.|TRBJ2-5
TGTGCCAGCAGTGCAGCTGACAGGCGCGAGACCCAGTACTTC
CASSAADRRETQYF
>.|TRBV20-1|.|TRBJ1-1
TGCAGTGCTATCGATTTGAACACTGAAGCTTTCTTT
CSAIDLNTEAFF
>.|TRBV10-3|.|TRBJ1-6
TGTGCCATCAGCAGTTCCTATAATTCACCCCTCCACTTT
CAISSSYNSPLHF
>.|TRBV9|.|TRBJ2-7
TGTGCCAGCAGCCCCACGGAACAACACTACGAGCAGTACTTC
CASSPTEQHYEQYF
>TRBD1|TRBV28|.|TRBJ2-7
TGTGCCAGCAGTTTATCCCCTGGTACAGGGGGCGCCGAGCAGTACTTC
CASSLSPGTGGAEQYF
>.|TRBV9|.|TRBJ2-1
TGTGCCAGCAGCGCAAGAGGGGGTTATGAGCAGTTCTTC
CASSARGGYEQFF
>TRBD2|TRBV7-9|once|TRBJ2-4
TGTGCCAGCAGCTTACCCGGACTAGCTGAAAACATTCAGTACTTC
CASSLPGLAENIQYF
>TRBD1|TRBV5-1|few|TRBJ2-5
TGCGCCTCCCGGGACAGCATGCGAGAGACCCAGTACTTC
CASRDSMRETQYF
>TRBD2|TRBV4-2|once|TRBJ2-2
TGTGCCAGCAAGGTAGAGGGACTAGCGGCGAACACCGGGGAGCTGTTTTTT
CASKVEGLAANTGELFF
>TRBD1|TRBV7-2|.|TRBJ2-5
TGTGCCAGCAGCTTTGAGGGGGCAGGAGAGACCCAGTACTTC
CASSFEGAGETQYF
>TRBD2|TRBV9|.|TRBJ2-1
TGTGCCAGCAGCCCGGGCCTGGGACTAGCGGGCTCCTACAATGAGCAGTTCTTC
CASSPGLGLAGSYNEQFF
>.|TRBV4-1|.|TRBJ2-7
TGCGCCAGCAGCCAAGAGGGCCAATACGAGCAGTACTTC
CASSQEGQYEQYF
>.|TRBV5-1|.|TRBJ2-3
TGCGCCAGCAGCTTGGCCTTCGGAGGAGGGGCAGATACGCAGTATTTT
CASSLAFGGGADTQYF
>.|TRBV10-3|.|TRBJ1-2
TGTGCCATCAGAATAGACAGGCCACCCTATGGCTACACCTTC
CAIRIDRPPYGYTF
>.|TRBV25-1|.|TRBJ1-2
TGTGCCAGCAGTGAGGGGGGGGCTGGCAGATATGGCTACACCTTC
CASSEGGAGRYGYTF
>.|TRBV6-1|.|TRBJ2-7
TGTGCCAGCAGGGGAACAGGTTACGAGCAGTACTTC
CASRGTGYEQYF
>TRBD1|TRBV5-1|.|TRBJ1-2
TGCGCCAGCAGCTCTGAATACCAGGGGGCTTTTGGCTACACCTTC
CASSSEYQGAFGYTF
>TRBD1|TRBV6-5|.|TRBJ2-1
TGTGCCAGCAGTCCCGCCTTAAGGACAGGTCCGGATGAGCAGTTCTTC
CASSPALRTGPDEQFF
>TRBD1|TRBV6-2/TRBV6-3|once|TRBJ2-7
TGTGCCAGCAGTTATAGGACAGGGGGCGACGACGAGCAGTACTTC
CASSYRTGGDDEQYF
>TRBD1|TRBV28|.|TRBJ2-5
TGTGCCAGCAGCGAACCGACAGGGGCAGGGACCCAGTACTTC
CASSEPTGAGTQYF
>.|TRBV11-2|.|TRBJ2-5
TGTGCCAGCAGCCCGGACAGTCCTCGCAGGGAGACCCAGTACTTC
CASSPDSPRRETQYF
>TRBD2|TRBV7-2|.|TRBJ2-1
TGTGCCAGCAGCTTAGTGAGCGGGGCTATCGAGTACAATGAGCAGTTCTTC
CASSLVSGAIEYNEQFF
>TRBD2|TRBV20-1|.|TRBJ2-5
TGCAATGCTAGATCGCCTAGCGGGGAGACCCAGTACTTC
CNARSPSGETQYF
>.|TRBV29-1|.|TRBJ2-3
TGCAGCGGTACAGACAGTAGCACAGATACGCAGTATTTT
CSGTDSSTDTQYF
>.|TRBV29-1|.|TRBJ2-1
TGCAGCGTTGAGACTAGACGGGGAAATGAGCAGTTCTTC
CSVETRRGNEQFF
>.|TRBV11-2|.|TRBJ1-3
TGTGCCAGCAGCCCGCCCGCCGGACGGGGAAACACCATATATTTT
CASSPPAGRGNTIYF
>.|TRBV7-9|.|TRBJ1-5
TGTGCCAGCAGCTTAGCGGGGACCAAGAGAGACAATCAGCCCCAGCATTTT
CASSLAGTKRDNQPQHF
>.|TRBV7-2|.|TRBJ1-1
TGTGCCAGCAGCTTAATGAGGGGGATACGGAACACTGAAGCTTTCTTT
CASSLMRGIRNTEAFF
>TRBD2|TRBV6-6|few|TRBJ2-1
TGTGCCAGCAGTGCTAGCGGGAGCGGGGGAAGTAAGCAGTTCTTC
CASSASGSGGSKQFF
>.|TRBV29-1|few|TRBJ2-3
TGCAGCGTTGAACCGGTCAGCCCAGATACGCAGTATTTT
CSVEPVSPDTQYF
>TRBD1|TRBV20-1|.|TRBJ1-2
TGCAGTGCTAGATCGCAGGGGGAGCTCGCTGGCTACACCTTC
CSARSQGELAGYTF
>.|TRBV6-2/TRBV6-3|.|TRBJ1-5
TGTGCCAGCAGTTATGGGGGTTTCCCAATTAACAGGATTAATCAGCCCCAGCATTTT
CASSYGGFPINRINQPQHF
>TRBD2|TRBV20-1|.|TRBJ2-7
TGCAGTGCAAGGACGACTAGCGGGTTTTACGAGCAGTACTTC
CSARTTSGFYEQYF
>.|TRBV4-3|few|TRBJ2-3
TGCGCCAGCAGCCAAGAAACGGGATCTCGCCCCGGCATTCCCACAGATACGCAGTATTTT
CASSQETGSRPGIPTDTQYF
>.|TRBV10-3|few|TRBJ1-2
TGTGCCATCAGTGACATGAACTATGGCTACACCTTC
CAISDMNYGYTF
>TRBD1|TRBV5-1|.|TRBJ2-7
TGCGCCAGCAGCGTCGAGACAGGGGGCGGGGAGCAGTACTTC
CASSVETGGGEQYF
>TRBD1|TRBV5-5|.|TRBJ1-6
TGTGCCAGCAGCCAGAGGGACAGGGAGAATTCACCCCTCCACTTT
CASSQRDRENSPLHF